These 30 T cell receptor beta chains were sequenced from one sample in a study of regulatory T cells in long-lasting Graves disease (dated by TCRdb to about 2021). The library was made by multiplex PCR. The run used an Illumina HiSeq 4000. CDR3 regions were amplified by Arm-PCR with iRepertoire HTBI primers to construct TCR beta libraries. The raw public data were reprocessed by TCRdb itself: fastp quality trimming at Q25, MiXCR clonotype calling, in-frame beta chains only. Each CDR3 protein gets just one entry, which takes the most common genes and DNA from the rows behind it. This sample comprises 450,000 or so distinct CDR3 sequences, roughly 20% of them detected only once. The ten top clones hold over 7.5% of the sample. The label giving this sample's time point can be read as: persistent/refractory GD, antithyroid drugs over 5 years with positive TRAb. For both TCR sequencing and RNA sequencing, RNA was extracted from PBMCs in TRIzol.

This material consisted of peripheral blood mononuclear cells (PBMCs), taken when the disease was refractory, from a patient treated with antithyroid drugs. The source of these receptors is a female donor with Graves disease.

This chain connects TRBV19 to TRBJ2-1, with TRBD2 matching over 7 bases. The CDR3 extends over 13 amino acids. The junction had 0 bases not matched to a gene; V was cut back by 3 bases and J by 4 bases. Germline loops: CDR1 LNHDA, CDR2 SQIVND (reference sequence). DNA for the CDR3: TGTGCCAGTAGTATGGGGGGGTACAATGAGCAGTTCTTC. Translation: CASSMGGYNEQFF.

This chain connects TRBV28 to TRBJ2-7; either TRBD1 or TRBD2 may fit D (5 bases each). The V and J ends lost 5 bases and 0 bases respectively, with 11 bases between them. The CDR3 is 14 residues long. Per the germline V gene, CDR1 is MDHEN and CDR2 is SYDVKM. CDR3 coding DNA: TGTGCCAGCAGTGGGGGACCCCCCTCCTACGAGCAGTACTTC. Translation gives CASSGGPPSYEQYF.

The chain recombines TRBV27 with TRBJ1-1; D perhaps matches TRBD1 (5 bases). The germline CDR1 and CDR2 sequences are MNHEY and SMNVEV (reference sequence). Deletions cut 4 bases from V and 4 bases from J, with 13 bases between. The CDR3 is 14 residues long. CDR3 nucleotides: TGTGCCAGCAGTTCCCCGGGGGTAGGCACTGAAGCTTTCTTT. Amino acid sequence: CASSSPGVGTEAFF.

This clonotype was seen at least ten times. The rearrangement joins TRBV30 to TRBJ1-1; D is unclear. The germline V gene has CDR1 GTSNPN and CDR2 SVGIG (reference sequence). The germline V and J ends were trimmed by 3 bases and 8 bases, with 13 bases remaining between them. CDR3 size: 12 residues. CDR3: CAWSATSREAFF. The CDR3 nucleotides read TGTGCCTGGAGCGCAACTTCTAGGGAAGCTTTCTTT.

The chain joins TRBV11-2 to TRBJ2-7, with D unresolved. The germline CDR1 and CDR2 sequences are SGHAT and FQNNGV. The CDR3 is 15 amino acids. V gave up 0 bases and J gave up 4 bases, with 13 bases separating them. DNA for the CDR3: TGTGCCAGCAGCTTAGATCGGACGGGCCTTTACGAGCAGTACTTC. It specifies CASSLDRTGLYEQYF. The variable domain in full, completed from reference TRBV11-2 and TRBJ2-7, reads EAGVAQSPRYKIIEKRQSVAFWCNPISGHATLYWYQQILGQGPKLLIQFQNNGVVDDSQLPKDRFSAERLKGVDSTLKIQPAKLEDSAVYLCASSLDRTGLYEQYFGPGTRLTVT.

This clonotype was recorded many times. This chain links TRBV29-1 with TRBJ2-5, with TRBD2 as a possible D gene (5 bases). Trimming removed 3 bases at V and 4 bases at J, with 12 bases between. CDR3 size: 13 residues. Germline CDR1 and CDR2: SQVTM and ANQGSEA. In nucleotides, the CDR3 is TGCAGCGTTGACCCTATGGCGGGAGAGACCCAGTACTTC. As protein: CSVDPMAGETQYF.

The J gene is TRBJ2-2, the V gene TRBV7-3; D is undetermined. The V gene's germline CDR1 is SGHTA and CDR2 FQGTGA. The CDR3 loop spans 13 amino acids. V was cut by 1 base and J by 7 bases, with 7 bases left in between. The CDR3 DNA reads TGTGCCAGCAGCTTAATGAAGGGCGGGGAGCTGTTTTTT. It translates to CASSLMKGGELFF.

This clonotype was detected many times. The chain employs TRBV28 and TRBJ1-1; D is unresolved. CDR1 MDHEN and CDR2 SYDVKM come from the germline V gene. Deletions cut 3 bases from V and 0 bases from J, with 8 bases between. The CDR3 sequence is 14 residues long. DNA of the CDR3: TGTGCCAGCAGTTTTGGGCTGATGAACACTGAAGCTTTCTTT. Its protein is CASSFGLMNTEAFF.

This clonotype was found many times. V is TRBV11-1 and J is TRBJ2-7, with a tentative D call TRBD2 (6 bases). The CDR3 consists of 15 residues. V lost 2 bases and J 0 bases, leaving 11 bases between the germline ends. CDR1 and CDR2 from the germline V gene are SGHAT and FQDESV (reference sequence). CDR3 sequence reads: CASSLLANDSYEQYF. For the CDR3, the DNA is TGTGCCAGCAGCTTACTAGCGAACGACTCCTACGAGCAGTACTTC.

J is TRBJ2-7 and V is TRBV24-1, with 7 bases lining up with TRBD1. Germline V lookup: CDR1 KGHDR, CDR2 SFDVKD. The CDR3 runs to 14 residues. The junction had 2 bases not matched to a gene; V was cut back by 2 bases and J by 2 bases. CDR3 DNA sequence: TGTGCCACCAGTGATTCCGACAGGGCCTACGAGCAGTACTTC. Translated, it gives CATSDSDRAYEQYF.

In the case of this clonotype: Since a much larger clone is just one base distant, this may be a read error. This sequence joins TRBV7-6 and TRBJ1-1, with a possible D match to TRBD1 (6 bases). Germline V lookup: CDR1 SGHVS, CDR2 FNYEAQ. The CDR3 sequence is 15 residues long. The CDR3 nucleotides are TGTGCCAGCAGCTTAGACGGGGACATGAACACTGAAGCTATCTTT. Translation gives CASSLDGDMNTEAIF.

The chain combines TRBV30 with TRBJ1-1; TRBD1 aligns across 7 bases. Per germline, CDR1 GTSNPN and CDR2 SVGIG (reference sequence). V lost 4 bases to trimming and J lost 4 bases; unmatched junction nucleotides: 6. This CDR3 is built from 13 residues. DNA of the CDR3: TGTGCCTGGATCAAGGGGGCAGGCACTGAAGCTTTCTTT. Translated, it gives CAWIKGAGTEAFF.

Details on this clonotype: A read error may account for a junction end that differs from germline. The chain couples TRBV24-1 to TRBJ2-2; D unclear. The CDR3 length is 13 residues. Germline V gene sequence: CDR1 KGHDR, CDR2 SFDVKD. CDR3 bases: TGTGCCATCAGTCGCAGAAACACCGGGGAGCTGTTTTTT. It specifies CAISRRNTGELFF.

This clonotype has at least ten counts. The V call is TRBV12-3 or TRBV12-4, the J call TRBJ1-1; unclear D gene. The ends were cut back, 5 bases at V and 5 bases at J, with 12 bases in the middle. The length of the CDR3 is 13 residues. CDR3 loop: CASSTGLRTEAFF. CDR3 DNA: TGTGCCAGCAGTACGGGATTGCGGACTGAAGCTTTCTTT.

On this clonotype itself: This could be a read error, since a much larger clone is one nucleotide away. The chain has TRBV3-1 and TRBJ2-7; the match to TRBD1 covers 9 bases. This CDR3 has 14 amino acids. Germline V gene data show CDR1 as LGHDT and CDR2 as YNNKEL (reference sequence). Unmatched junction bases numbered 10, after V lost 8 bases and J lost 5 bases. The CDR3 bases are TGTGCCAGCCAACCGGGACAGGGCCCCCACGAGCAGTACTTC. Its protein product is CASQPGQGPHEQYF.

This clonotype was counted ten times or more. V and J are TRBV12-3 or TRBV12-4 and TRBJ1-1; D not certain. The CDR3 spans 14 residues. Trimming pared 3 bases from V and 1 base from J, leaving 9 bases between. The CDR3 DNA is TGTGCCAGCAGTTTTGTTTCTGCGAACACTGAAGCTTTCTTT. This sequence encodes CASSFVSANTEAFF.

The rearrangement joins TRBV18 to TRBJ2-7; TRBD1 might be the D (6 bases). Trimming took 1 base from V and 6 from J, leaving 7 bases between them. The V gene's germline CDR1 is KGHSH and CDR2 LQKENI. CDR3 length equals 12 residues. This CDR3 is CASSPQDSEQYF. In nucleotides, the CDR3 is TGTGCCAGCTCACCACAGGACAGCGAGCAGTACTTC.

This clonotype was counted many times. V and J are TRBV7-9 and TRBJ1-2; 8 bases map to TRBD1. The germline gives CDR1 SEHNR, CDR2 FQNEAQ (reference sequence). V trimming: 5 bases; J trimming: 0 bases; junction bases outside the gene matches: 14. The CDR3 length is 18 residues. Written as DNA, the CDR3 is TGTGCCAGCAGCCCGTCACTTATGGGGACAGGCCCTAACTATGGCTACACCTTC. It yields the protein CASSPSLMGTGPNYGYTF.

The sample holds many counts of this clonotype. The rearrangement joins TRBV5-1 to TRBJ1-1; D gene unclear. CDR1 and CDR2 from the germline V gene are SGHRS and YFSETQ. V was cut by 2 bases and J by 0 bases, with 8 bases left in between. This CDR3 spans 14 amino acids. This CDR3 is CASSFRTMNTEAFF. The CDR3 region has the DNA TGCGCCAGCAGCTTTCGGACGATGAACACTGAAGCTTTCTTT.

J is TRBJ2-7 and V is TRBV12-3 or TRBV12-4; the match to TRBD2 covers 9 bases. CDR3 size: 13 residues. V lost 2 bases, J lost 5 bases, and 1 base stayed unmatched. CDR3 DNA sequence: TGTGCCAGCAGTTTACTAGCGGGGAACGAGCAGTACTTC. Its protein is CASSLLAGNEQYF.

Many counts were recorded for this clonotype. This sequence joins TRBV11-2 and TRBJ1-1; D is unclear. The CDR3 extends over 14 amino acids. V was clipped by 5 bases and J by 2 bases, with 12 bases between them. CDR1 is SGHAT and CDR2 is FQNNGV in the germline V gene. In DNA form, the CDR3 reads TGTGCCAGCAGCCCAGGAGGTAGCAACACTGAAGCTTTCTTT. Encoded protein: CASSPGGSNTEAFF.

This clonotype appeared a few times. The chain recombines TRBV6-9 with TRBJ1-1, with D unclear. The CDR3 sequence is 15 residues long. CDR1 MNHGY and CDR2 SVAAGI come from the germline V gene. V shed 4 bases and J shed 1 base, with 13 bases lying between them. CDR3 sequence (DNA): TGTGCCAGCAGTTTCCTTTCCGTTGCGAACACTGAAGCTTTCTTT. Protein: CASSFLSVANTEAFF.

This clonotype was detected only a few times. V gene TRBV28 combines with J gene TRBJ1-4; D gene uncertain. CDR1 and CDR2 from the germline V gene are MDHEN and SYDVKM. The CDR3 spans 16 residues. The V end was cut by 6 bases, the J end by 0 bases, with 14 bases between. CDR3 amino acids: CASSPGSYATNEKLFF. The CDR3 DNA sequence: TGTGCCAGCAGCCCCGGCAGCTATGCAACTAATGAAAAACTGTTTTTT.

This clonotype was recorded at least ten times. The chain carries TRBV11-2 and TRBJ1-2; no firm D call. The CDR3 spans 11 residues. The V end lost 5 bases, the J end lost 5 bases, and 6 bases lay between the germline ends. Germline values: CDR1 SGHAT, CDR2 FQNNGV. CDR3 residues: CASSSYYGYTF. The CDR3 DNA reads TGTGCCAGCAGCAGCTATTATGGCTACACCTTC.

To note about this clonotype: A far more abundant clone sits one base away, making this likely a read error. This chain connects TRBV7-3 to TRBJ2-2; D is uncertain. Germline V gene data show CDR1 as SGHTA and CDR2 as FQGTGA. This CDR3 comprises 12 residues. The CDR3 DNA sequence: TGTGTCAGCAGCTTAAGCACCGGGGAGCTGTTTTTT. Protein sequence: CVSSLSTGELFF.

This chain links TRBV6-5 with TRBJ1-2, with 10 bases that match TRBD1. The CDR3 has 15 amino acids. V was pared by 0 bases and J by 7 bases, with 5 bases of the junction left unmatched. The germline gives CDR1 MNHEY, CDR2 SVGAGI. The CDR3: CASSYSRQGASGYTF. The CDR3 bases are TGTGCCAGCAGTTACTCGAGACAGGGGGCCAGTGGCTACACCTTC.

This rearrangement joins TRBV5-4 to TRBJ1-1; tentatively, D is TRBD1 (6 bases). Trimming cost V 4 bases and J 0 bases, with 13 bases left between them. Looked up from germline, CDR1 is SGHNT and CDR2 is YYREEE (reference sequence). CDR3 size: 15 residues. This CDR3 reads CASSSQGRMNTEAFF. The CDR3 coding sequence is TGTGCCAGCAGCAGTCAGGGGCGGATGAACACTGAAGCTTTCTTT.

For this clonotype: The junction shows a germline mismatch at one end, possibly a read error. J is TRBJ2-7 and V is TRBV7-2; TRBD2 agrees at 9 bases. The CDR3 runs 16 residues. Germline CDR1 SGHTA, CDR2 FQGNSA. DNA for the CDR3: TGTGCCGGCAGCTCCGAAGGGACTAGCTACTCCTACGAGCAGTACTTC. Translated: CAGSSEGTSYSYEQYF.

This clonotype occurred a few times. This sequence joins TRBV5-1 and TRBJ2-2; D might be TRBD2 (5 bases). Germline CDR1 SGHRS, CDR2 YFSETQ. The length of the CDR3 is 16 residues. With 4 bases removed from V and 4 bases from J, the gap between germline ends came to 17 bases. CDR3 sequence reads: CASSPRGQVGTGELFF. CDR3 DNA: TGCGCCAGCAGCCCCCGGGGTCAGGTGGGCACCGGGGAGCTGTTTTTT.

A note on this clonotype: This could be a read error, since a much larger clone is one nucleotide away. V is TRBV12-3 or TRBV12-4 and J is TRBJ2-5; D might be TRBD2 (6 bases). Trimming removed 6 bases from V and 4 bases from J, with 18 bases in between. The CDR3 length is 15 residues. The CDR3 nucleotides read TGTGCCAGCAGGGGGGGACGGGGGTTGAGAGAGACCCAGTACTTC. Its translation: CASRGGRGLRETQYF.